Listed below are T cell receptor beta chains from one sample, sequenced in a study of blood T cell repertoires in COVID-19. Profiling relied on immunoSEQ multiplex PCR, and the TCRdb table lists in-frame clones only, not all of them. The sample records some 66,000 clones, 90% to 95% being singletons. Sequencing used peripheral blood. The receptors come from a man in his 70s with active COVID-19. CDR3s include the opening cysteine and the closing phenylalanine or tryptophan. The D gene is left open where the match is weak. Clone size is stated in some rows and not others, as once, few, many or a class when expanded.

clone size,D gene,J gene,CDR3 length,V gene,CDR3 protein,CDR3 DNA
once,TRBD1,TRBJ2-1,16,TRBV11-3,CASSLVSPTGDNEQFF,TGTGCCAGCAGCTTAGTGAGTCCGACAGGGGACAATGAGCAGTTCTTC
.,.,TRBJ1-2,13,TRBV12-3/TRBV12-4,CASSFEGSSGYTF,TGTGCCAGCAGTTTTGAGGGTTCCTCTGGCTACACCTTC
once,.,TRBJ1-1,15,TRBV5-1,CASSLDRTMNTEAFF,TGCGCCAGCAGCTTGGACAGGACTATGAACACTGAAGCTTTCTTT
.,.,TRBJ1-1,13,TRBV5-6,CASSLPGAGEAFF,TGTGCCAGCAGCCTCCCAGGGGCCGGGGAAGCTTTCTTT
.,.,TRBJ1-1,17,TRBV18,CASSARPTGPMNTEAFF,TGTGCCAGCTCAGCACGACCAACAGGGCCGATGAACACTGAAGCTTTCTTT
.,TRBD1,TRBJ1-3,18,TRBV11-2,CASSLDLQGARSGNTIYF,TGTGCCAGCAGCTTAGATCTTCAGGGGGCGCGCTCTGGAAACACCATATATTTT
.,.,TRBJ2-1,13,TRBV24-1,CATSESSDNEQFF,TGTGCCACCAGTGAATCGTCCGACAATGAGCAGTTCTTC
.,.,TRBJ2-7,12,TRBV29-1,CSGGDSSYEQYF,TGCAGCGGAGGAGACAGCTCCTACGAGCAGTACTTC
.,.,TRBJ1-5,12,TRBV12-3/TRBV12-4,CASSIQGQPQHF,TGTGCCAGCAGCATCCAGGGTCAGCCCCAGCATTTT
once,.,TRBJ1-2,14,TRBV19,CASSIRDNNYGYTF,TGTGCCAGTAGTATCCGAGATAATAACTATGGCTACACCTTC
.,.,TRBJ1-1,14,TRBV6-1,CASSESPLRVVAFF,TGTGCCAGCAGTGAAAGTCCTCTGCGGGTAGTGGCTTTCTTT
.,.,TRBJ2-5,14,TRBV11-3,CASSFRDYQETQYF,TGTGCCAGCAGCTTCCGGGACTACCAAGAGACCCAGTACTTC
.,.,TRBJ1-1,14,TRBV15,CATSRDRVDTEAFF,TGTGCCACCAGCAGAGACAGGGTGGACACTGAAGCTTTCTTT
.,.,TRBJ1-5,13,TRBV7-9,CASSRAGDQPQHF,TGTGCCAGCAGTCGGGCGGGGGATCAGCCCCAGCATTTT
.,.,TRBJ1-3,15,TRBV19,CASSPSHGPGNTIYF,TGTGCCAGTAGTCCCTCTCATGGGCCCGGAAACACCATATATTTT
.,.,TRBJ2-5,15,TRBV14,CASSPGTQVKETQYF,TGTGCCAGCAGCCCCGGGACACAGGTTAAAGAGACCCAGTACTTC
.,.,TRBJ2-4,14,TRBV6-2/TRBV6-3,CASSITGSKNIQYF,TGTGCCAGCAGTATCACAGGGTCCAAAAACATTCAGTACTTC
.,.,TRBJ1-5,14,TRBV11-2,CASSLGVGNQPQHF,TGTGCCAGCAGCTTAGGCGTGGGCAATCAGCCCCAGCATTTT
.,TRBD1,TRBJ1-2,15,TRBV25-1,CASSDRQGGNYGYTF,TGTGCCAGCAGTGACCGACAGGGGGGGAACTATGGCTACACCTTC
few,TRBD2,TRBJ2-3,17,TRBV7-2,CASSPQWTRTSTDTQYF,TGTGCCAGCAGCCCGCAGTGGACTAGAACTAGCACAGATACGCAGTATTTT
.,TRBD1,TRBJ1-2,13,TRBV6-2/TRBV6-3,CASSRRTGVGYTF,TGTGCCAGCAGTCGACGGACAGGGGTAGGCTACACCTTC
.,TRBD1,TRBJ1-2,12,TRBV6-6,CASTSGQGGYTF,TGTGCCAGCACTTCGGGACAGGGGGGCTACACCTTC
.,TRBD1,TRBJ1-2,13,TRBV12-3/TRBV12-4,CASSRQGRYGYTF,TGTGCCAGCAGTCGACAGGGACGCTATGGCTACACCTTC
.,TRBD2,TRBJ2-1,15,TRBV7-8,CASSLQLAGYNEQFF,TGTGCCAGCAGCTTACAACTAGCGGGTTACAATGAGCAGTTCTTC
.,TRBD1,TRBJ2-4,17,TRBV7-2,CASSPPDRGLAKNIQYF,TGTGCCAGCAGCCCGCCGGACAGGGGGCTCGCCAAAAACATTCAGTACTTC
.,TRBD1,TRBJ1-4,16,TRBV10-3,CAISATGTATNEKLFF,TGTGCCATCAGTGCGACAGGGACAGCAACTAATGAAAAACTGTTTTTT
.,TRBD1,TRBJ2-2,15,TRBV27,CASSPGQGVSGELFF,TGTGCCAGCAGTCCCGGACAGGGGGTCTCCGGGGAGCTGTTTTTT
.,TRBD1,TRBJ1-1,16,TRBV5-1,CASSFGQGAQNTEAFF,TGCGCCAGCAGCTTTGGTCAGGGGGCGCAGAACACTGAAGCTTTCTTT
once,TRBD2,TRBJ2-5,18,TRBV6-2/TRBV6-3,CASSSLPQRGAGQETQYF,TGTGCCAGCAGTTCCCTCCCCCAGCGGGGGGCTGGCCAAGAGACCCAGTACTTC
.,.,TRBJ1-2,14,TRBV6-4,CASREREGIGGYTF,TGTGCCAGCAGGGAAAGGGAGGGAATAGGTGGCTACACCTTC
.,TRBD1,TRBJ2-5,15,TRBV4-1,CASSQIDRAQETQYF,TGCGCCAGCAGCCAGATAGACAGGGCCCAAGAGACCCAGTACTTC
.,.,TRBJ1-4,14,TRBV6-6,CASSYPEPREKLFF,TGTGCCAGCAGTTATCCCGAGCCCCGTGAAAAACTGTTTTTT
.,TRBD1,TRBJ2-2,15,TRBV18,CASSPGTGLYGELFF,TGTGCCAGCTCACCTGGGACAGGGCTCTACGGGGAGCTGTTTTTT
.,TRBD2,TRBJ2-5,16,TRBV3-1/TRBV3-2,CASSQGTSGGEETQYF,TGTGCCAGCAGCCAAGGGACTAGCGGGGGTGAAGAGACTCAGTACTTC
.,TRBD1,TRBJ1-6,14,TRBV15,CATRMTGGNSPLHF,TGTGCCACCAGGATGACAGGGGGCAATTCACCCCTCCACTTT
.,TRBD2,TRBJ2-1,16,TRBV9,CASSAVAGAWGGEQFF,TGTGCCAGCAGCGCGGTAGCGGGGGCCTGGGGCGGTGAGCAGTTCTTC